These 27 T cell receptor beta chains were sequenced from one sample in a study of blood T cell repertoires in COVID-19. Using immunoSEQ multiplex PCR, the repertoire was profiled, and TCRdb retains in-frame clones only, with some absent. The table has about 62,000 clones, roughly 89% seen once. The sample taken for sequencing was peripheral blood. The receptors here all came from a human donor in a cohort sampled during active COVID-19.

This clone came up many times. The gene calls are TRBV29-1 and TRBJ1-2, with D possibly being TRBD1 (5 bases). V dropped 6 bases and J dropped 6 bases, with 17 bases sitting between them. CDR3 size: 13 residues. Germline assignment: CDR1 SQVTM and CDR2 ANQGSEA. As DNA, the CDR3 is TGCAGCGTAGCCGAAGGAGGGGCCAATGGCTACACCTTC. This encodes CSVAEGGANGYTF. The full variable domain, in which reference TRBV29-1 and TRBJ1-2 provide the parts outside the CDR3, is SAVISQKPSRDICQRGTSLTIQCQVDSQVTMMFWYRQQPGQSLTLIATANQGSEATYESGFVIDKFPISRPNLTFSTLTVSNMSPEDSSIYLCSVAEGGANGYTFGSGTRLTVV.

The DNA of the CDR3 is TGTGCCTGGAGTGGTGGCGGGACCTCCTACGAGCAGTACTTC. This codes for CAWSGGGTSYEQYF. The gene calls are TRBV30 and TRBJ2-7, with D possibly matching TRBD2 (6 bases). Per germline, CDR1 GTSNPN and CDR2 SVGIG (reference sequence). V gave up 1 base and J gave up 0 bases, with 10 bases separating them. The CDR3 runs to 14 residues. Variable domain in full (rest from reference TRBV30 and TRBJ2-7): SQTIHQWPATLVQPVGSPLSLECTVEGTSNPNLYWYRQAAGRGLQLLFYSVGIGQISSEVPQNLSASRPQDRQFILSSKKLLLSDSGFYLCAWSGGGTSYEQYFGPGTRLTVT.

This chain uses TRBV18 with TRBJ2-7; 8 bases agree with TRBD1. The CDR3 contains 15 residues. Trimming cost V 6 bases and J 5 bases; bases outside gene matches: 12. Germline CDR1 is KGHSH and CDR2 is LQKENI. CDR3 coding DNA: TGTGCCAGCTCGCCGACTGCGGGCAGGGGGCACGAGCAGTACTTC. This gives the protein CASSPTAGRGHEQYF.

The V gene is TRBV30, the J gene TRBJ1-2; 7 bases are a match to TRBD1. Trimming removed 5 bases from V and 8 bases from J; junction bases left unmatched: 8. Germline-derived CDR1 and CDR2 are GTSNPN and SVGIG (reference sequence). CDR3 length equals 12 residues. The chain's CDR3 is CAWQGGAGGYTF. CDR3 DNA: TGTGCCTGGCAAGGGGGCGCGGGGGGCTACACCTTC.

This clone was detected a few times. V is TRBV12-3 or TRBV12-4 and J is TRBJ1-3; a possible D gene is TRBD1 (6 bases). Between the trimmed V and J ends, which lost 5 bases and 6 bases, there was a span of 11 bases. This CDR3 has 13 residues. DNA for the CDR3: TGTGCCAGCAGTCCTCGACAGGCAAACACCATATATTTT. It is translated as CASSPRQANTIYF.

The V call is TRBV29-1, the J call TRBJ2-3; 7 nucleotides agree with TRBD1. The CDR3 is 15 amino acids. V dropped 8 bases and J dropped 6; count of bases not matched to a gene: 17. Germline CDR1 is SQVTM and CDR2 is ANQGSEA. The CDR3 DNA reads TGCAGCTCCATCCCCGGGACAGTGGATTATGATACGCAGTATTTT. Translation gives CSSIPGTVDYDTQYF.

The rearrangement uses TRBV6-2 or TRBV6-3 and TRBJ2-1, with TRBD1 matching 7 bases. The CDR3 is 16 residues long. With 6 bases clipped from V and 9 bases from J, the junction kept 17 bases outside the gene matches. Germline lookup yields CDR1 MNHEY and CDR2 SVGEGT. As DNA, the CDR3 is TGTGCCAGCAGCCTCAACAGGGGTGAATATCATGCTGAGCAGTTCTTC. Its translation is CASSLNRGEYHAEQFF.

This rearrangement joins TRBV3-1 (or the pseudogene TRBV3-2) to TRBJ2-7, with a tentative D call TRBD1 (7 bases). The V end was cut by 4 bases, the J end by 5 bases, with 18 bases between. Germline CDR1 is LGHDT and CDR2 is YNNKEL (reference sequence). This CDR3 contains 15 residues. CDR3 loop: CASSLPTRGVHEQYF. The DNA for the CDR3 is TGTGCCAGCAGCCTCCCGACCAGGGGGGTCCACGAGCAGTACTTC.

The rearrangement links TRBV6-5 to TRBJ1-2; D gene ambiguous. CDR3 length: 14 amino acids. The germline gives CDR1 MNHEY, CDR2 SVGAGI. V lost 2 bases to trimming and J lost 7 bases, with 14 bases between them. CDR3 in DNA: TGTGCCAGCAGTTACGGTCTCCGGTCCCCTGGCTACACCTTC. Protein sequence: CASSYGLRSPGYTF.

The gene calls are TRBV19 and TRBJ1-5; a possible D gene is TRBD1 (6 bases). This CDR3 has 14 amino acids. CDR1 is LNHDA and CDR2 is SQIVND in the germline V gene (reference sequence). V lost 7 bases to trimming and J lost 5 bases, with 15 bases between them. As DNA, the CDR3 is TGTGCCAGTACCGTAACAGGGTATGATCAGCCCCAGCATTTT. This sequence encodes CASTVTGYDQPQHF.

V and J are TRBV9 and TRBJ2-3; maybe TRBD2 (5 bases). The V end was cut by 4 bases, the J end by 5 bases, with 17 bases between. Looked up from germline, CDR1 is SGDLS and CDR2 is YYNGEE. This CDR3 has 15 residues. The CDR3 protein is CASSLGGTRGDTQYF. CDR3 DNA: TGTGCCAGCAGCTTGGGCGGCACCCGGGGAGATACGCAGTATTTT.

The V gene is TRBV4-1, the J gene TRBJ2-3; 8 bases agree with TRBD2. This CDR3 contains 15 residues. The trim removed 1 base at V and 6 bases at J, leaving 6 bases unmatched. The V gene's germline CDR1 is MGHRA and CDR2 YSYEKL. CDR3 nucleotide sequence: TGCGCCAGCAGCCAAGTAAAAGCGGGGGTTGATACGCAGTATTTT. Protein product: CASSQVKAGVDTQYF.

The chain is built from TRBV7-8 and TRBJ1-4; 7 nucleotides align to TRBD1. The V gene end was trimmed by 8 bases and the J gene end by 7 bases; junction bases not matched to a gene: 7. The CDR3 runs 13 residues. Looked up from germline, CDR1 is SGHVS and CDR2 is FQNEAQ. The CDR3, as DNA: TGTGCCAGCTCCGACAGGGAAGGTGAAAAACTGTTTTTT. It specifies CASSDREGEKLFF.

This rearrangement joins TRBV7-3 to TRBJ2-7; 7 nucleotides align to TRBD1. The CDR3 consists of 13 residues. J gave up 6 bases and V 3 bases, and 5 bases lay outside the gene matches. Germline-derived CDR1 and CDR2 are SGHTA and FQGTGA. The CDR3 spells CASSFVQGREQYF. The CDR3 nucleotides are TGTGCCAGCAGCTTCGTACAGGGGCGCGAGCAGTACTTC. The variable domain in full, with the rest retrieved from reference TRBV7-3 and TRBJ2-7, is GAGVSQTPSNKVTEKGKYVELRCDPISGHTALYWYRQSLGQGPEFLIYFQGTGAADDSGLPNDRFFAVRPEGSVSTLKIQRTERGDSAVYLCASSFVQGREQYFGPGTRLTVT.

The V gene is TRBV4-1, the J gene TRBJ2-5, with D possibly matching TRBD2 (5 bases). The CDR3 has 14 amino acids. Germline V gene data show CDR1 as MGHRA and CDR2 as YSYEKL. V lost 4 bases and J lost 5, with 14 bases in between. The chain's CDR3 is CASSPQRVEETQYF. CDR3 bases: TGCGCCAGCAGCCCCCAGAGGGTCGAGGAGACCCAGTACTTC.

Only one count was recorded for this clone. The V gene is TRBV18, the J gene TRBJ1-2; TRBD1 might be the D (5 bases). The CDR3 is 13 amino acids. Germline CDR1 KGHSH, CDR2 LQKENI. V was shortened by 3 bases and J by 4 bases, with 9 bases between the two germline ends. CDR3 sequence reads: CASSPETVYGYTF. In DNA, the CDR3 is TGTGCCAGCTCACCGGAGACAGTCTATGGCTACACCTTC.

This clone was seen just once. The chain couples TRBV6-5 to TRBJ1-5; a weak D match, TRBD1 (6 bases). CDR1 and CDR2 from the germline V gene are MNHEY and SVGAGI. The CDR3 length is 15 residues. The V end was cut by 4 bases, the J end by 7 bases, with 17 bases between. DNA for the CDR3: TGTGCCAGCAGTTCCGGGACCCCAACAGGGCAGCCCCAGCATTTT. This translates into CASSSGTPTGQPQHF.

The CDR3 sequence: CASGPVPGTYEQYF. The CDR3 nucleotides read TGCGCCAGCGGGCCGGTGCCGGGAACCTACGAGCAGTACTTC. This chain connects TRBV5-1 to TRBJ2-7; D is perhaps TRBD2 (5 bases). Germline CDR1 SGHRS, CDR2 YFSETQ. With 7 bases removed from V and 2 bases from J, the gap between germline ends came to 16 bases. The CDR3 contains 14 residues.

The V gene is TRBV9, the J gene TRBJ2-7; 11 nucleotides line up with TRBD2. Germline V gives CDR1 SGDLS, CDR2 YYNGEE. V lost 0 bases and J lost 6; bases outside the gene matches: 8. The CDR3 sequence is 16 residues long. The CDR3 nucleotides read TGTGCCAGCAGCGTAGGGCTAGCGGGGGGCCAAACCGAGCAGTACTTC. This encodes CASSVGLAGGQTEQYF.

This chain uses TRBV11-2 with TRBJ2-7; D is undetermined. Germline-derived CDR1 and CDR2 are SGHAT and FQNNGV. Trimming cost V 5 bases and J 3 bases, with 14 bases left between them. This CDR3 is 14 amino acids long. CDR3: CASSRSAPGYEQYF. As DNA, the CDR3 is TGTGCCAGCAGCCGGAGCGCTCCGGGCTACGAGCAGTACTTC.

The chain joins TRBV5-1 to TRBJ2-7; 7 bases map to TRBD1. Germline assignment: CDR1 SGHRS and CDR2 YFSETQ. The CDR3 length is 15 residues. With 2 bases clipped from V and 5 bases from J, the junction kept 10 bases outside the gene matches. CDR3 in DNA: TGCGCCAGCAGCTTAGGGGGCCCAGGTCTACACGAGCAGTACTTC. This sequence encodes CASSLGGPGLHEQYF.

This chain joins TRBV4-3 and TRBJ2-1; no reliable D call. This CDR3 region has 16 residues. V lost 0 bases to trimming and J lost 1 base, with 10 bases between them. CDR1 and CDR2 (germline): LGHNA, YSLEER. The CDR3 is CASSQDGAVSYNEQFF. In nucleotides, the CDR3 is TGCGCCAGCAGCCAAGATGGCGCGGTTTCCTACAATGAGCAGTTCTTC.

The genes are TRBV5-5 and TRBJ2-7; tentatively, D is TRBD2 (5 bases). Trimming stripped 4 bases from V and 0 bases from J, with 14 bases between. The V gene's germline CDR1 is SGHKS and CDR2 YYEKEE (reference sequence). This CDR3 spans 15 amino acids. The CDR3 nucleotides are TGTGCCAGCAGCCCCACCGGCGGACTCTCCTACGAGCAGTACTTC. This sequence encodes CASSPTGGLSYEQYF.

Only a few counts were recorded for this clone. The chain carries TRBV6-5 and TRBJ2-5; D is uncertain. Germline lookup yields CDR1 MNHEY and CDR2 SVGAGI. This CDR3 spans 10 amino acids. Trimming took off 8 bases at V and 2 bases at J, with 3 bases between the two ends. DNA of the CDR3: TGTGCCAGCCTTCAAGAGACCCAGTACTTC. Translating it yields CASLQETQYF.

The V gene is TRBV7-2, the J gene TRBJ2-2; D not resolved. Germline CDR1 and CDR2: SGHTA and FQGNSA. This CDR3 region has 12 residues. With 3 bases removed from V and 3 bases from J, the gap between germline ends came to 2 bases. CDR3 DNA sequence: TGTGCCAGCAGCTTCGACACCGGGGAGCTGTTTTTT. It translates to CASSFDTGELFF.

V and J are TRBV20-1 and TRBJ2-7, with 10 bases identical to TRBD1. The length of the CDR3 is 16 residues. CDR1 is DFQATT and CDR2 is SNEGSKA in the germline V gene (reference sequence). The V and J ends lost 3 bases and 0 bases, in that order; junction bases with no gene match: 8. CDR3 loop: CSASWDRGRSSYEQYF. CDR3 bases: TGCAGTGCTAGTTGGGACAGGGGAAGGAGCTCCTACGAGCAGTACTTC.

The chain is built from TRBV24-1 and TRBJ2-2; TRBD2 is a possible D gene (5 bases). Germline V CDR1 and CDR2: KGHDR, SFDVKD. The CDR3 sequence is 15 residues long. The V end lost 2 bases, the J end lost 6 bases, and 12 bases lay between the germline ends. The CDR3 region has the DNA TGTGCCACCAGTGATTCGACGGTCGGGGCCGGGGAGCTGTTTTTT. As protein: CATSDSTVGAGELFF.